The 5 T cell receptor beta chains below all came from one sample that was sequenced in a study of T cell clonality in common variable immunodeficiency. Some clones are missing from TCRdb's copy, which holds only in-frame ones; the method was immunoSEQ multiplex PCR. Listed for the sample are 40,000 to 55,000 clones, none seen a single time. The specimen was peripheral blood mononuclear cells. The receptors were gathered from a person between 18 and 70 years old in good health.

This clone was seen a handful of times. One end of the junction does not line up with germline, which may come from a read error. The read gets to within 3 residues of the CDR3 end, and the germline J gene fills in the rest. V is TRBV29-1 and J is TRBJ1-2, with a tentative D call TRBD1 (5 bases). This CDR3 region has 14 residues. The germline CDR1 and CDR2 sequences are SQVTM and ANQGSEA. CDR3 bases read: TGCAGCGTTGAAGGGGCTTTGGGGGACTATGGT. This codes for CSVEGALGDYG. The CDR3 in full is CSVEGALGDYGYTF.

CDR3 bases read: TGTGCCAGTAGTCCCCGGACAGGGTTT. This translates into CASSPRTGF. The CDR3 in full is CASSPRTGFYTF. The rearrangement joins TRBV19 to TRBJ1-2; TRBD1 aligns across 8 bases. Coverage ceases 3 residues before the CDR3 finishes, and the germline J gene fills in the end. From germline, CDR1 is LNHDA and CDR2 SQIVND (reference sequence). The CDR3 totals 12 residues.

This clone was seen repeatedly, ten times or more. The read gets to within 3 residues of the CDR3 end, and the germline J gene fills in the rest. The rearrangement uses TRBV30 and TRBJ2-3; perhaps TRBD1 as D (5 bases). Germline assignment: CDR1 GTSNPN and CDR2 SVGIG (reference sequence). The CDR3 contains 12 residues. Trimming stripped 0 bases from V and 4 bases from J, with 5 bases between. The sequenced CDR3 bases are TGTGCCTGGAGTGTACAGGCAGATACG. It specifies CAWSVQADT. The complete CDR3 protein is CAWSVQADTQYF.

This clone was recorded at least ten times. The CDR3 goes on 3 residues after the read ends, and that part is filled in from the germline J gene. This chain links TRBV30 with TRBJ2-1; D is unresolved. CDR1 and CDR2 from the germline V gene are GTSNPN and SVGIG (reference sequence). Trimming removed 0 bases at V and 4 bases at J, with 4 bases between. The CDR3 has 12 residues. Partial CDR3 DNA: TGTGCCTGGAGTGTACAATACAATGAG. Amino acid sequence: CAWSVQYNE. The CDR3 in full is CAWSVQYNEQFF. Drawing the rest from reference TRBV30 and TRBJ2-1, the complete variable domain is SQTIHQWPATLVQPVGSPLSLECTVEGTSNPNLYWYRQAAGRGLQLLFYSVGIGQISSEVPQNLSASRPQDRQFILSSKKLLLSDSGFYLCAWSVQYNEQFFGPGTRLTVL.

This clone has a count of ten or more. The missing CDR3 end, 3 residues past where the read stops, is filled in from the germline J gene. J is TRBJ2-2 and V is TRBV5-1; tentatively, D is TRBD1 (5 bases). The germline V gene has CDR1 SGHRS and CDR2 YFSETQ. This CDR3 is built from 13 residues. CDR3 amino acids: CASSLVVGAKLFF. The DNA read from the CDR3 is TGCGCCAGCAGCTTGGTGGTAGGGGCGAAG.